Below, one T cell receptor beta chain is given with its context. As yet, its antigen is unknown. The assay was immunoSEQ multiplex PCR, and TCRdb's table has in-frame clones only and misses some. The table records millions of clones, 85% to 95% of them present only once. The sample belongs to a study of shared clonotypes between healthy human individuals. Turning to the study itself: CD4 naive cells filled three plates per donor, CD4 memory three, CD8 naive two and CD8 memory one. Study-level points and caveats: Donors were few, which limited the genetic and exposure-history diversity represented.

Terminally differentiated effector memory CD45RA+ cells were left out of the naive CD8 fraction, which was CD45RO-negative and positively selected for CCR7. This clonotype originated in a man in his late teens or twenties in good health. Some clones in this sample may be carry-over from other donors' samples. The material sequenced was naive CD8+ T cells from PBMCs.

DNA for the CDR3: TGTGCCAGCAGTTTTCTCCTCGGGCAGGTGAACTATGGCTACACCTTC. It is translated as CASSFLLGQVNYGYTF. This chain links TRBV27 with TRBJ1-2, with D unresolved. CDR1 is MNHEY, CDR2 SMNVEV, per germline (reference sequence). CDR3 length: 16 amino acids. Trimming left V 3 bases short and J 2 bases short, with 16 bases between.